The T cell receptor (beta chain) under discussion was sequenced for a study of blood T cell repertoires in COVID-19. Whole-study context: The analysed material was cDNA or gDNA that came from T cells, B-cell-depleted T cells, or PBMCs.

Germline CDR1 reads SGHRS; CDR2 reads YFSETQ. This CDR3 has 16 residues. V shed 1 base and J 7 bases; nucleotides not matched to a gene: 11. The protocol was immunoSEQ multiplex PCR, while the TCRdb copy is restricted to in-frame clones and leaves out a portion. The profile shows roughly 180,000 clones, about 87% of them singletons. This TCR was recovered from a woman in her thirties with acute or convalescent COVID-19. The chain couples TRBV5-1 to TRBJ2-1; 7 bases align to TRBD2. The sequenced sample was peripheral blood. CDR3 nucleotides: TGCGCCAGCAGCTTGAATTCTGGACTAGTCGTTAATGAGCAGTTCTTC. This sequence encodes CASSLNSGLVVNEQFF.